This T cell receptor beta chain was captured in a study of CD8+CD57+ T cells in acquired aplastic anemia. As for the study in general: The study obtained an average of about 3.2 ug of DNA from sorted CD4+ and CD8+ cells. Regarding the study as a whole: Patients and controls shared under 35 CD8+ CDR3 sequences, which appeared highly expressed in patients and within their immunodominant clones.

V lost 0 bases to trimming and J lost 5 bases, with 10 bases between them. The CDR3 runs 14 residues. The germline CDR1 and CDR2 sequences are LGHNA and YSLEER. TCR beta VDJ and CDR3 were profiled, and genomic DNA was the template. TCRdb redid the calling of the reads with MiXCR, one entry per CDR3 protein. Seen here are approximately 180,000 distinct CDR3 sequences, 40% to 50% observed once, and the top ten hold 0.85% to 1.3%. By flow cytometry, patients selected for sequencing had shown an expansion of CD8+CD57+ cells. Patients uniformly had severe acquired aplastic anemia. Ten or more counts support this clonotype. What it binds is unknown.

Material for sequencing was sorted CD4+, CD8+, or CD8+CD57+ T cells (not recorded which) from PBMCs. This TCR was recovered from a human donor with aplastic anemia. This rearrangement joins TRBV4-3 to TRBJ2-5; no definite D call. CDR3 sequence (DNA): TGCGCCAGCAGCCAAGAGCCCCAAGGGGAGACCCAGTACTTC. It codes for CASSQEPQGETQYF.